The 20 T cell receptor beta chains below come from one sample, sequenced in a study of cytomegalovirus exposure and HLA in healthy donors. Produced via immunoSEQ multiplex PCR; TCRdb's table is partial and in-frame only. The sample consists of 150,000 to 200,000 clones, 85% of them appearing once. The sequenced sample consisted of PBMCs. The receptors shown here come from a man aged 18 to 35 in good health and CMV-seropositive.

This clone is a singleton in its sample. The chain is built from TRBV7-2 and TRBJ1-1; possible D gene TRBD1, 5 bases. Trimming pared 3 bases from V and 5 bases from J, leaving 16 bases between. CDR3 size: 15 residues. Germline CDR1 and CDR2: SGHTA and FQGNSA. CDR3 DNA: TGTGCCAGCAGCTTGGAGGGGAGCGGGGGGACTGAAGCTTTCTTT. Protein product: CASSLEGSGGTEAFF.

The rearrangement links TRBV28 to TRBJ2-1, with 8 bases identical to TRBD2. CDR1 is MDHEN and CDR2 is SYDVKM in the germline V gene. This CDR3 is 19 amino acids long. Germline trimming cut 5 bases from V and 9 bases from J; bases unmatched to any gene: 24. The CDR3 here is CASSPDRLSTSANPGEQFF. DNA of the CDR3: TGTGCCAGCAGTCCCGACAGGTTATCGACTAGCGCGAACCCTGGTGAGCAGTTCTTC.

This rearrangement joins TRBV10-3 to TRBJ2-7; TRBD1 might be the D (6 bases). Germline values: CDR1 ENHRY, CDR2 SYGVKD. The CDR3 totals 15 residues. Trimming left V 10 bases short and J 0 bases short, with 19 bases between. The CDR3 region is CATFYRATSSYEQYF. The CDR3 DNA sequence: TGTGCCACCTTTTACAGGGCTACCAGCTCCTACGAGCAGTACTTC.

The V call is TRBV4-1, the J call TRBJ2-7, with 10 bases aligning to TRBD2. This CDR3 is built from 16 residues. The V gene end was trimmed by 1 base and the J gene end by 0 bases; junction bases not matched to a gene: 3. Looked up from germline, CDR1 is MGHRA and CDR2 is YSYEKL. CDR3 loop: CASSQVTSGISYEQYF. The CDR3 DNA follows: TGCGCCAGCAGCCAAGTAACTAGCGGGATCTCCTACGAGCAGTACTTC.

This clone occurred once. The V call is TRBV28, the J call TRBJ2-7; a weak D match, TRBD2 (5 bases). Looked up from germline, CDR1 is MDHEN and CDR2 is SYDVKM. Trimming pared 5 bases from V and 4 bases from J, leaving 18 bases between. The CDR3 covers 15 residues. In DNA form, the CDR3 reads TGTGCCAGCAGTGCGATCGAGGGAATGATGTACGAGCAGTACTTC. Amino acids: CASSAIEGMMYEQYF. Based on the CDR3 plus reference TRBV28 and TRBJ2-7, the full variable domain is DVKVTQSSRYLVKRTGEKVFLECVQDMDHENMFWYRQDPGLGLRLIYFSYDVKMKEKGDIPEGYSVSREKKERFSLILESASTNQTSMYLCASSAIEGMMYEQYFGPGTRLTVT.

The DNA of the CDR3 is TGTGCCAGCAGTGACTCGACAACCGGGGAGCTGTTTTTT. Translated: CASSDSTTGELFF. The rearrangement uses TRBV6-4 and TRBJ2-2; D gene unclear. CDR1 and CDR2 from the germline V gene are MRHNA and SNTAGT. V lost 0 bases, J lost 5 bases, and 4 bases lay in between. The CDR3 consists of 13 residues.

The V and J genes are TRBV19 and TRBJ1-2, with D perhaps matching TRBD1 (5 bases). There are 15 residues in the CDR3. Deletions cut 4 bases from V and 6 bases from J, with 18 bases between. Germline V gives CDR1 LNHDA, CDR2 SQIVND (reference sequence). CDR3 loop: CASSTRAGIGHGYTF. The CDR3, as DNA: TGTGCCAGTAGTACTCGTGCAGGGATCGGGCATGGCTACACCTTC.

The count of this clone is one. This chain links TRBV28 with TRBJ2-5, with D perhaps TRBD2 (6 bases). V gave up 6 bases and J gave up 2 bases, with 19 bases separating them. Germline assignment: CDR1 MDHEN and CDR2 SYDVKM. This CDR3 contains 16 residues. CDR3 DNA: TGTGCCAGCAGCCCACGAAGCGGGCCAAATCAAGAGACCCAGTACTTC. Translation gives CASSPRSGPNQETQYF. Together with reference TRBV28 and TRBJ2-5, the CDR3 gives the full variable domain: DVKVTQSSRYLVKRTGEKVFLECVQDMDHENMFWYRQDPGLGLRLIYFSYDVKMKEKGDIPEGYSVSREKKERFSLILESASTNQTSMYLCASSPRSGPNQETQYFGPGTRLLVL.

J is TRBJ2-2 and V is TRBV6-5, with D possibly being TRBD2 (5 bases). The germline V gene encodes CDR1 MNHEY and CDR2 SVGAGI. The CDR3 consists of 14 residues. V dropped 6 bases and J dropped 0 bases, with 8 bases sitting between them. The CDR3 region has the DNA TGTGCCAGCAGCCGGGAAACGAACACCGGGGAGCTGTTTTTT. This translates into CASSRETNTGELFF.

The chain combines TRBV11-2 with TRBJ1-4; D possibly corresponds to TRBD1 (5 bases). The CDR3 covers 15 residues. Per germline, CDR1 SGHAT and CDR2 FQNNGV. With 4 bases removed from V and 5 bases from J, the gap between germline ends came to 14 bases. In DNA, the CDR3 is TGTGCCAGCAGCTCTCTTCGGGGGGTCAATGAAAAACTGTTTTTT. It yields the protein CASSSLRGVNEKLFF.

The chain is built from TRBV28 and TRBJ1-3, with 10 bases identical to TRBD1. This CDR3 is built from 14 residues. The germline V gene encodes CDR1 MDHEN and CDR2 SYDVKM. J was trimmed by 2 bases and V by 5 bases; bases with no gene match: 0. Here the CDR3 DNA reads TGTGCCAGCAGTGGGACAGGGGCTGGAAACACCATATATTTT. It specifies CASSGTGAGNTIYF.

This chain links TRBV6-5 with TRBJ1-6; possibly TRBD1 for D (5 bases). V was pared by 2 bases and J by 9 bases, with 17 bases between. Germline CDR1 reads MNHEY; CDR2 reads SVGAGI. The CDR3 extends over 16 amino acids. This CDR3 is CASSYGSGQGGSPLHF. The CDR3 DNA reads TGTGCCAGCAGTTACGGATCGGGTCAGGGTGGTTCACCCCTCCACTTT.

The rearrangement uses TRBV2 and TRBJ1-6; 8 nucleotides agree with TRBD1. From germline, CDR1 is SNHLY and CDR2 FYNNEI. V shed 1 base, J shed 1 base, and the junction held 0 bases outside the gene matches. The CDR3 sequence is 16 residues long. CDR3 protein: CASSEDRGSYNSPLHF. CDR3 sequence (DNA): TGTGCCAGCAGTGAAGACAGGGGGTCCTATAATTCACCCCTCCACTTT.

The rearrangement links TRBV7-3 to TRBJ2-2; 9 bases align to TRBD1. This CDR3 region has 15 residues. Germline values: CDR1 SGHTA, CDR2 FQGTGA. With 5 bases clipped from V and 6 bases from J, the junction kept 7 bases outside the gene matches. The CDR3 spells CASSQDRGGPGELFF. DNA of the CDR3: TGTGCCAGCAGCCAGGACAGGGGAGGTCCCGGGGAGCTGTTTTTT.

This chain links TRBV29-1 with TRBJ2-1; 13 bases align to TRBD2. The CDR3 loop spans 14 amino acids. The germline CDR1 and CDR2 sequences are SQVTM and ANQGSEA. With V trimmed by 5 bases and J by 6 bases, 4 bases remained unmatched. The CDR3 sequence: CSVRGLAGANEQFF. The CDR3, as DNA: TGCAGCGTTCGAGGACTAGCGGGAGCCAATGAGCAGTTCTTC.

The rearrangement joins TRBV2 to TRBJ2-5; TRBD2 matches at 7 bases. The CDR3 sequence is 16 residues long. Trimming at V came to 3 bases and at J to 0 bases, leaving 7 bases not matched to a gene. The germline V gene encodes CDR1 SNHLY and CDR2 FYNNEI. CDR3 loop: CASSDILAADQETQYF. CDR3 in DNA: TGTGCCAGCAGTGATATCCTAGCGGCGGACCAAGAGACCCAGTACTTC. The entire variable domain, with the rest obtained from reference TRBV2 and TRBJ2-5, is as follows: EPEVTQTPSHQVTQMGQEVILRCVPISNHLYFYWYRQILGQKVEFLVSFYNNEISEKSEIFDDQFSVERPDGSNFTLKIRSTKLEDSAMYFCASSDILAADQETQYFGPGTRLLVL.

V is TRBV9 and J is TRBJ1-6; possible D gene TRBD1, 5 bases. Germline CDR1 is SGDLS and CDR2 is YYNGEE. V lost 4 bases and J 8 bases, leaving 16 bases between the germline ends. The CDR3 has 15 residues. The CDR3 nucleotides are TGTGCCAGCAGCTCCCTGGGGGGGGGAGATTCACCCCTCCACTTT. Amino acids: CASSSLGGGDSPLHF.

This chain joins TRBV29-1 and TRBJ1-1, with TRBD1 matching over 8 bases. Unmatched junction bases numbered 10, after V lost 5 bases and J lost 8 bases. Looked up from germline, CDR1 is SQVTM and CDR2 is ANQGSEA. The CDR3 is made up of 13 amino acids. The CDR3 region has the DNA TGCAGCGTTTCTGGGACAGGCCCATTGGAAGCTTTCTTT. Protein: CSVSGTGPLEAFF. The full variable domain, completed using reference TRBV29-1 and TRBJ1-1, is SAVISQKPSRDICQRGTSLTIQCQVDSQVTMMFWYRQQPGQSLTLIATANQGSEATYESGFVIDKFPISRPNLTFSTLTVSNMSPEDSSIYLCSVSGTGPLEAFFGQGTRLTVV.

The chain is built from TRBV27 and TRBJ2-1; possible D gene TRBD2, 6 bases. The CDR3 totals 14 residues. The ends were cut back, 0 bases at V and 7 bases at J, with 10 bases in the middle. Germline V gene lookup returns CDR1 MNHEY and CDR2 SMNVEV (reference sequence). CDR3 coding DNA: TGTGCCAGCAGTTTATCCAGCGGGCTTAATGAGCAGTTCTTC. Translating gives CASSLSSGLNEQFF.

CDR3 protein: CASSGPADSLLPAYPGELFF. The CDR3 coding sequence is TGTGCCAGCAGCGGGCCCGCGGACAGCCTACTCCCCGCGTATCCCGGGGAGCTGTTTTTT. The chain employs TRBV9 and TRBJ2-2; a possible D gene is TRBD1 (6 bases). V dropped 3 bases and J dropped 6 bases, with 30 bases sitting between them. Germline lookup yields CDR1 SGDLS and CDR2 YYNGEE. The CDR3 totals 20 residues.